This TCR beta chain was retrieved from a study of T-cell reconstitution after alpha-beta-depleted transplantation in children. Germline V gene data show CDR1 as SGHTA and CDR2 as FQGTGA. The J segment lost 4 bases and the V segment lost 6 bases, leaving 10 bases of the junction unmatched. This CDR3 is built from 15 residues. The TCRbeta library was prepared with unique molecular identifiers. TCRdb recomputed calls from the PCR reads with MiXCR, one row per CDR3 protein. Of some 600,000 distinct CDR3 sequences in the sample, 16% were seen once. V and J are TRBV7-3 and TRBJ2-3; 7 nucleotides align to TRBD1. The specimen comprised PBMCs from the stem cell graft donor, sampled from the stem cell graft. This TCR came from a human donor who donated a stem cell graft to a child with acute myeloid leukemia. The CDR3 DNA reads TGTGCCAGCAGTGAGACAGGGAGTAGGGCAGATACGCAGTATTTT. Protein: CASSETGSRADTQYF.